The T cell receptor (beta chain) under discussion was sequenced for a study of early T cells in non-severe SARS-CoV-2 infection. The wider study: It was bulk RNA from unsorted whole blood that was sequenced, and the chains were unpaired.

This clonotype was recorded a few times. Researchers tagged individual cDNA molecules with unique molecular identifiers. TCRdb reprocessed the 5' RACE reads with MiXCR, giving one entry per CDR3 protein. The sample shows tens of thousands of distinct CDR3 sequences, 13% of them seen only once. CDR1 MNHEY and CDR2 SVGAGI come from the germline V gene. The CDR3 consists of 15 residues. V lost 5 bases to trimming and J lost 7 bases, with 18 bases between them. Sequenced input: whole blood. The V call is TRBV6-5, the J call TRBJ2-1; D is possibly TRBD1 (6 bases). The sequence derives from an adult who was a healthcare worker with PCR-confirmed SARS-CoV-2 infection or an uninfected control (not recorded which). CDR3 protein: CASSRKGTGSNEQFF. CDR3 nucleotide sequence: TGTGCCAGCAGTCGGAAGGGCACAGGGTCGAATGAGCAGTTCTTC.